This TCR beta chain was retrieved from a study of memory CD4+ T cells and cytomegalovirus serostatus. The germline CDR1 and CDR2 sequences are LNHDA and SQIVND (reference sequence). This CDR3 has 15 residues. V was clipped by 6 bases and J by 10 bases, with 21 bases between them. The sort gate was single viable CD3+CD4+CD8-CD45RO+ cells for memory CD4+ T cells. Assay: immunoSEQ multiplex PCR; the TCRdb copy retains only in-frame clones and omits some. The profile shows tens of thousands of clones, roughly three quarters of them singletons. The rearrangement uses TRBV19 and TRBJ1-4; D gene uncertain. Material for sequencing was memory CD4+ T cells from blood. The clonotype comes from an adult in good health and CMV-seronegative. CDR3 protein: CASSGDPETIGKLFF. The CDR3 DNA is TGTGCCAGTAGCGGGGATCCAGAGACCATCGGAAAACTGTTTTTT.